The 7 T cell receptor beta chains presented below share a single source sample, sequenced in a study of T-cell reconstitution after alpha-beta-depleted transplantation in children. The library targeted TCRbeta and was prepared with unique molecular identifiers. TCRdb reprocessed the PCR reads via MiXCR and lists one record per CDR3 protein. The sample records fewer than 750,000 distinct CDR3 sequences, roughly 23% being singletons. Material: PBMCs, mostly from graft donor cells, obtained 360 days after TCRalphabeta/CD19-depleted stem cell transplant. These receptors all stem from a boy less than two years old who had a stem cell transplant for acute myeloid leukemia, so the T cells may come from the graft donor.

The genes are TRBV20-1 and TRBJ2-4; D unresolved. There are 15 residues in the CDR3. The V end was cut by 4 bases, the J end by 0 bases, with 13 bases between. The germline V gene encodes CDR1 DFQATT and CDR2 SNEGSKA (reference sequence). The CDR3 is CSAIAPRGAKNIQYF. CDR3 DNA sequence: TGCAGTGCTATTGCGCCACGTGGAGCCAAAAACATTCAGTACTTC.

The CDR3 nucleotides read TGCAGTGCTAGAGATATGGGGACAGGGATCACCTACGAGCAGTACTTC. It encodes CSARDMGTGITYEQYF. The rearrangement uses TRBV20-1 and TRBJ2-7; 9 bases fit TRBD1. This CDR3 region has 16 residues. Germline values: CDR1 DFQATT, CDR2 SNEGSKA (reference sequence). Trimming took 0 bases from V and 2 from J; bases not matched to a gene: 8.

V usage is TRBV12-3 or TRBV12-4 and J usage is TRBJ2-1; D gene unclear. V lost 3 bases and J lost 3, with 6 bases in between. The CDR3 is 13 amino acids. The CDR3 loop reads CASSFGYYNEQFF. CDR3 in DNA: TGTGCCAGCAGTTTTGGGTACTACAATGAGCAGTTCTTC.

The DNA of the CDR3 is TGTGCCAGCAGTGTGCAGGAAGCCGTGGGGCTTAGGAACACTGAAGCTTTCTTT. Translated, it gives CASSVQEAVGLRNTEAFF. The chain is built from TRBV25-1 and TRBJ1-1; D might be TRBD1 (5 bases). Germline V gives CDR1 MGHDK, CDR2 SYGVNS. The CDR3 extends over 18 amino acids. V was trimmed by 4 bases and J by 1 base, leaving 22 bases between them.

In this sample, this clonotype turned up many times. The chain carries TRBV7-2 and TRBJ2-7; 10 positions match TRBD1. This CDR3 has 15 residues. V was pared by 6 bases and J by 1 base, with 6 bases of the junction left unmatched. The germline CDR1 and CDR2 sequences are SGHTA and FQGNSA. This CDR3 reads CASRTPGQGSYEQYF. The DNA for the CDR3 is TGTGCCAGCAGGACACCGGGACAGGGGTCCTACGAGCAGTACTTC.

A few counts support this clonotype. The genes are TRBV12-2 and TRBJ1-5; whether TRBD1, the table's D call, matches the DNA was not checked. TRBV12-2 is given as a pseudogene. The CDR3 runs 17 residues. The CDR3 nucleotides are TGTGCAAGTCGCCCTACCCGGCGCCCTTATAGCAATCAGCCCCAGCATTTT. Translated: CASRPTRRPYSNQPQHF.

The gene calls are TRBV6-5 and TRBJ1-1, with D possibly TRBD1 on 6 matching bases. With 0 bases removed from V and 7 bases from J, the gap between germline ends came to 12 bases. There are 14 residues in the CDR3. Looked up from germline, CDR1 is MNHEY and CDR2 is SVGAGI. The CDR3 region has the DNA TGTGCCAGCAGTTACTCGATGGGGGCCGGTGAAGCTTTCTTT. This sequence encodes CASSYSMGAGEAFF.